A single sample gave rise to the 16 T cell receptor beta chains below, sequenced in a study of PD-1 blockade in classical Hodgkin lymphoma. Measured with immunoSEQ multiplex PCR; TCRdb has only the in-frame clones, and not every one. The table includes 25,000 to 35,000 clones, 70% to 75% detected once. Exposure to brentuximab vedotin varied, and each patient had relapsed following autologous stem cell transplantation. Sequenced material: peripheral blood mononuclear cells (PBMCs), taken before the second cycle of nivolumab. These receptors were collected from a human donor with classical Hodgkin lymphoma.

This chain links TRBV7-9 with TRBJ1-1, with D unclear. The CDR3 runs to 11 residues. The germline V gene has CDR1 SEHNR and CDR2 FQNEAQ (reference sequence). Trimming stripped 6 bases from V and 2 bases from J, with 4 bases between. The DNA for the CDR3 is TGTGCCAGCAGAATCAACACTGAAGCTTTCTTT. Translation: CASRINTEAFF.

This clone was seen only a few times. This chain connects TRBV5-1 to TRBJ2-2; tentatively, D is TRBD1 (5 bases). This CDR3 has 13 amino acids. The V and J ends lost 0 bases and 6 bases respectively, with 6 bases between them. The V gene's germline CDR1 is SGHRS and CDR2 YFSETQ. The CDR3 spells CASSLVGAGELFF. CDR3 nucleotide sequence: TGCGCCAGCAGCTTGGTAGGGGCCGGGGAGCTGTTTTTT.

The V call is TRBV6-4, the J call TRBJ1-1, with a tentative D call TRBD1 (5 bases). In germline, CDR1 is MRHNA, CDR2 SNTAGT. Trimming removed 0 bases from V and 3 bases from J, with 17 bases in between. The CDR3 covers 17 residues. The CDR3 loop reads CASSDSIYVEGYTEAFF. The CDR3 region has the DNA TGTGCCAGCAGTGACTCGATTTATGTGGAGGGGTACACTGAAGCTTTCTTT.

The rearrangement uses TRBV4-1 and TRBJ2-7; 13 bases match TRBD2. Germline CDR1 and CDR2: MGHRA and YSYEKL. J lost 4 bases, V lost 2 bases, and 11 bases had no gene match. The CDR3 is 18 residues long. As DNA, the CDR3 is TGCGCCAGCAGCCAAACACCAGGGACTAGCGGGGTTAGTTACGAGCAGTACTTC. Amino acid sequence: CASSQTPGTSGVSYEQYF.

This chain uses TRBV4-3 with TRBJ1-2; perhaps TRBD1 as D (5 bases). The germline V gene encodes CDR1 LGHNA and CDR2 YSLEER. The CDR3 runs 15 residues. V gave up 3 bases and J gave up 3 bases, with 14 bases separating them. The CDR3 bases are TGCGCCAGCAGCCAGGGGACGGCGCCCCACTATGGCTACACCTTC. Amino acid sequence: CASSQGTAPHYGYTF.

The chain uses TRBV7-9 and TRBJ2-5, with D unclear. This CDR3 contains 13 residues. V lost 5 bases and J lost 4, with 11 bases in between. In germline, CDR1 is SEHNR, CDR2 FQNEAQ (reference sequence). The CDR3 spells CASSPYTGETQYF. DNA for the CDR3: TGTGCCAGCAGCCCCTACACTGGAGAGACCCAGTACTTC.

The J gene is TRBJ1-2, the V gene TRBV11-1; TRBD1 aligns across 8 bases. CDR1 and CDR2 (germline): SGHAT, FQDESV (reference sequence). CDR3 size: 16 residues. Trimming removed 5 bases from V and 1 base from J; junction bases left unmatched: 9. CDR3 in DNA: TGTGCCAGCAGCCTGGCTCCGGACAGGGATAACTATGGCTACACCTTC. This sequence encodes CASSLAPDRDNYGYTF.

The chain is built from TRBV30 and TRBJ2-7; D may be TRBD2 (5 bases). V was pared by 4 bases and J by 3 bases, with 13 bases between. The length of the CDR3 is 13 residues. Germline V lookup: CDR1 GTSNPN, CDR2 SVGIG (reference sequence). CDR3 region: CAWTGFSNYEQYF. CDR3 DNA sequence: TGTGCCTGGACGGGATTTAGCAACTACGAGCAGTACTTC.

This clone has just a few counts. The chain recombines TRBV7-9 with TRBJ1-1; a weak D match, TRBD1 (6 bases). Trimming removed 5 bases at V and 5 bases at J, with 15 bases between. CDR1 is SEHNR, CDR2 FQNEAQ, per germline (reference sequence). CDR3 length: 14 amino acids. CDR3 amino acids: CASSPDGGKTEAFF. The CDR3 nucleotides are TGTGCCAGCAGCCCGGATGGGGGCAAGACTGAAGCTTTCTTT.

The J gene is TRBJ1-5, the V gene TRBV6-6, with a possible D match to TRBD1 (5 bases). The germline gives CDR1 MNHNY, CDR2 SVGAGI (reference sequence). This CDR3 spans 12 amino acids. V was clipped by 5 bases and J by 12 bases, with 14 bases between them. DNA for the CDR3: TGTGCCAGCAGTCACGGACACATTAACCAGCATTTT. Its protein product is CASSHGHINQHF.

This chain connects TRBV23-1 to TRBJ1-5; D not certain. TRBV23-1 is assigned to the ORF class and has an uncertain function. Deletions cut 9 bases from V and 0 bases from J, with 6 bases between. This CDR3 is 12 amino acids long. CDR3 DNA: TGCGCCAGTTCCGATAGCAATCAGCCCCAGCATTTT. Encoded protein: CASSDSNQPQHF.

This chain joins TRBV7-9 and TRBJ2-7; 10 nucleotides agree with TRBD2. The ends lost 4 bases at V and 1 base at J; junction bases unmatched: 4. Germline loops: CDR1 SEHNR, CDR2 FQNEAQ (reference sequence). The CDR3 runs 15 residues. This chain's CDR3 is CASSSQLAGSYEQYF. As DNA, the CDR3 is TGTGCCAGCAGCTCCCAACTAGCGGGGTCCTACGAGCAGTACTTC.

The gene calls are TRBV6-5 and TRBJ1-3; D remains ambiguous. Per the germline V gene, CDR1 is MNHEY and CDR2 is SVGAGI. V was clipped by 6 bases and J by 4 bases, with 4 bases between them. The CDR3 sequence is 11 residues long. The CDR3 reads CASRGGNTIYF. The CDR3 DNA reads as TGTGCCAGCAGGGGAGGAAACACCATATATTTT.

V gene TRBV7-2 combines with J gene TRBJ1-1; D is possibly TRBD1 (5 bases). V lost 3 bases and J 1 base, leaving 15 bases between the germline ends. CDR3 length: 16 amino acids. Germline lookup yields CDR1 SGHTA and CDR2 FQGNSA. This CDR3 is CASSFRVGVGNTEAFF. The CDR3 DNA reads TGTGCCAGCAGCTTCAGGGTTGGGGTTGGGAACACTGAAGCTTTCTTT.

The chain links TRBV19 to TRBJ1-5; no firm D call. The CDR3 runs 12 residues. CDR1 LNHDA and CDR2 SQIVND come from the germline V gene (reference sequence). With 1 base removed from V and 11 bases from J, the gap between germline ends came to 9 bases. The chain's CDR3 is CASSIGGGAQHF. In nucleotides, the CDR3 is TGTGCCAGTAGTATAGGAGGTGGAGCCCAGCATTTT. Using reference TRBV19 and TRBJ1-5 for the parts outside the CDR3, the full variable domain is DGGITQSPKYLFRKEGQNVTLSCEQNLNHDAMYWYRQDPGQGLRLIYYSQIVNDFQKGDIAEGYSVSREKKESFPLTVTSAQKNPTAFYLCASSIGGGAQHFGDGTRLSIL.

This chain links TRBV7-8 with TRBJ1-4, with D unclear. Per the germline V gene, CDR1 is SGHVS and CDR2 is FQNEAQ. V was cut by 5 bases and J by 3 bases, with 10 bases left in between. The CDR3 is made up of 14 amino acids. DNA for the CDR3: TGTGCCAGCAGCCCGTATCGTTCTAATGAAAAACTGTTTTTT. It translates to CASSPYRSNEKLFF.